This is a list of T cell receptor beta chains from one sample in a study of control samples from healthy donors and cancer patients. TCRdb's copy holds only in-frame clones and misses some; the assay was immunoSEQ multiplex PCR. This table has about 120,000 clones, about nine tenths appearing once. Specimen: blood. The source is a woman younger than 30 in good health. The CDR3 runs from the conserved cysteine through the conserved F or W. Fields, in order: CDR3 protein, CDR3 DNA, V gene, CDR3 length, D gene, J gene, clone size. The D gene is left open where the match is weak. Expanded clones get a size class; other rows say once, few or many, or leave the size out.

CDR3 protein: CASSLEGETQYF
CDR3 DNA: TGTGCCAGCAGCTTGGAGGGAGAGACCCAGTACTTC
V gene: TRBV5-6
CDR3 length: 12
D gene: -
J gene: TRBJ2-5
clone size: -

CDR3 protein: CASRDPGLGNIQYF
CDR3 DNA: TGTGCCAGCAGGGACCCGGGATTGGGAAACATTCAGTACTTC
V gene: TRBV2
CDR3 length: 14
D gene: -
J gene: TRBJ2-4
clone size: -

CDR3 protein: CASSLLGDRETQYF
CDR3 DNA: TGTGCCAGCAGTTTATTAGGGGACAGAGAGACCCAGTACTTC
V gene: TRBV27
CDR3 length: 14
D gene: TRBD1
J gene: TRBJ2-5
clone size: -

CDR3 protein: CASSLQGSGANVLTF
CDR3 DNA: TGTGCCAGCAGCTTACAGGGATCCGGGGCCAACGTCCTGACTTTC
V gene: TRBV5-4
CDR3 length: 15
D gene: -
J gene: TRBJ2-6
clone size: -

CDR3 protein: CASSGETQYF
CDR3 DNA: TGCGCCAGCAGCGGGGAGACCCAGTACTTC
V gene: TRBV5-1
CDR3 length: 10
D gene: -
J gene: TRBJ2-5
clone size: -

CDR3 protein: CASSQDRGAIPGTDTQYF
CDR3 DNA: TGTGCCAGCAGCCAAGATCGAGGAGCAATCCCTGGCACAGATACGCAGTATTTT
V gene: TRBV3-1/TRBV3-2
CDR3 length: 18
D gene: -
J gene: TRBJ2-3
clone size: -

CDR3 protein: CASSPIAIAGNTDTQYF
CDR3 DNA: TGTGCCAGCAGTCCTATAGCGATAGCGGGGAACACAGATACGCAGTATTTT
V gene: TRBV27
CDR3 length: 17
D gene: TRBD2
J gene: TRBJ2-3
clone size: -

CDR3 protein: CAASTGGEYGYTF
CDR3 DNA: TGTGCCGCATCGACAGGGGGCGAGTATGGCTACACCTTC
V gene: TRBV30
CDR3 length: 13
D gene: TRBD1
J gene: TRBJ1-2
clone size: few

CDR3 protein: CASSVAGQNYEQYF
CDR3 DNA: TGTGCCAGCAGTGTCGCGGGACAGAACTACGAGCAGTACTTC
V gene: TRBV2
CDR3 length: 14
D gene: -
J gene: TRBJ2-7
clone size: -

CDR3 protein: CASIVKTEAFF
CDR3 DNA: TGTGCCAGCATAGTAAAGACTGAAGCTTTCTTT
V gene: TRBV28
CDR3 length: 11
D gene: -
J gene: TRBJ1-1
clone size: -

CDR3 protein: CASNVQGARTGELFF
CDR3 DNA: TGTGCCAGCAATGTACAGGGGGCGCGGACCGGGGAGCTGTTTTTT
V gene: TRBV6-5
CDR3 length: 15
D gene: TRBD1
J gene: TRBJ2-2
clone size: -

CDR3 protein: CASSSRGGGGLDTQYF
CDR3 DNA: TGTGCCAGCTCATCAAGAGGTGGCGGGGGACTTGATACGCAGTATTTT
V gene: TRBV18
CDR3 length: 16
D gene: TRBD2
J gene: TRBJ2-3
clone size: once

CDR3 protein: CASSPMGARNTGELFF
CDR3 DNA: TGTGCCAGCTCACCGATGGGGGCGCGGAACACCGGGGAGCTGTTTTTT
V gene: TRBV18
CDR3 length: 16
D gene: -
J gene: TRBJ2-2
clone size: -

CDR3 protein: CASSLGPGGTGELFF
CDR3 DNA: TGCGCCAGCAGCTTGGGACCGGGGGGCACCGGGGAGCTGTTTTTT
V gene: TRBV5-1
CDR3 length: 15
D gene: TRBD2
J gene: TRBJ2-2
clone size: -

CDR3 protein: CASSYFGTGAGELFF
CDR3 DNA: TGTGCCAGCAGTTACTTTGGAACAGGGGCCGGGGAGCTGTTTTTT
V gene: TRBV6-2/TRBV6-3
CDR3 length: 15
D gene: TRBD1
J gene: TRBJ2-2
clone size: -

CDR3 protein: CASSELAGGSTGELFF
CDR3 DNA: TGTGCCAGCAGTGAACTTGCGGGAGGGTCCACCGGGGAGCTGTTTTTT
V gene: TRBV6-1
CDR3 length: 16
D gene: TRBD2
J gene: TRBJ2-2
clone size: -

CDR3 protein: CATSPGLVNAEQFF
CDR3 DNA: TGTGCCACCAGTCCCGGACTAGTCAACGCTGAGCAGTTCTTC
V gene: TRBV24-1
CDR3 length: 14
D gene: TRBD2
J gene: TRBJ2-1
clone size: once

CDR3 protein: CASSNLQGYNQPQHF
CDR3 DNA: TGTGCCAGTAGTAACCTTCAGGGGTACAATCAGCCCCAGCATTTT
V gene: TRBV19
CDR3 length: 15
D gene: -
J gene: TRBJ1-5
clone size: -

CDR3 protein: CAWTRTNEKLFF
CDR3 DNA: TGTGCCTGGACCCGGACTAATGAAAAACTGTTTTTT
V gene: TRBV30
CDR3 length: 12
D gene: -
J gene: TRBJ1-4
clone size: -

CDR3 protein: CASSYGTGGYEQYF
CDR3 DNA: TGTGCCAGCAGTTACGGGACAGGGGGCTACGAGCAGTACTTC
V gene: TRBV6-5
CDR3 length: 14
D gene: TRBD1
J gene: TRBJ2-7
clone size: -

CDR3 protein: CASSPSLLNTEAFF
CDR3 DNA: TGTGCCAGCTCACCATCTCTGTTAAACACTGAAGCTTTCTTT
V gene: TRBV18
CDR3 length: 14
D gene: -
J gene: TRBJ1-1
clone size: once

CDR3 protein: CSASKGGTGDGYTF
CDR3 DNA: TGCAGTGCTAGTAAGGGTGGGACAGGGGATGGCTACACCTTC
V gene: TRBV20-1
CDR3 length: 14
D gene: TRBD1
J gene: TRBJ1-2
clone size: -

CDR3 protein: CASSWDRYTEAFF
CDR3 DNA: TGTGCCAGCAGCTGGGACAGGTACACTGAAGCTTTCTTT
V gene: TRBV7-2
CDR3 length: 13
D gene: TRBD1
J gene: TRBJ1-1
clone size: -

CDR3 protein: CASSSGLAGFYNEQFF
CDR3 DNA: TGCGCCAGCAGCTCCGGACTAGCGGGGTTCTACAATGAGCAGTTCTTC
V gene: TRBV5-1
CDR3 length: 16
D gene: TRBD2
J gene: TRBJ2-1
clone size: -

CDR3 protein: CASSFRGGASTDTQYF
CDR3 DNA: TGTGCCAGCAGTTTTAGGGGGGGGGCGTCCACAGATACGCAGTATTTT
V gene: TRBV28
CDR3 length: 16
D gene: -
J gene: TRBJ2-3
clone size: -

CDR3 protein: CASSLGPDVTYEQYF
CDR3 DNA: TGCGCCAGCAGCTTGGGTCCCGACGTCACCTACGAGCAGTACTTC
V gene: TRBV5-1
CDR3 length: 15
D gene: -
J gene: TRBJ2-7
clone size: -

CDR3 protein: CASKALDTIYF
CDR3 DNA: TGTGCCAGCAAGGCACTGGACACCATATATTTT
V gene: TRBV2
CDR3 length: 11
D gene: -
J gene: TRBJ1-3
clone size: -

CDR3 protein: CASKDSTGELFF
CDR3 DNA: TGTGCCAGCAAGGATAGCACCGGGGAGCTGTTTTTT
V gene: TRBV2
CDR3 length: 12
D gene: -
J gene: TRBJ2-2
clone size: -

CDR3 protein: CASTPDRGPYNEQFF
CDR3 DNA: TGTGCCAGCACCCCAGACAGGGGGCCCTACAATGAGCAGTTCTTC
V gene: TRBV6-5
CDR3 length: 15
D gene: TRBD1
J gene: TRBJ2-1
clone size: -

CDR3 protein: CASSLRGDQPQHF
CDR3 DNA: TGTGCCAGCAGCTTACGGGGGGATCAGCCCCAGCATTTT
V gene: TRBV7-6
CDR3 length: 13
D gene: -
J gene: TRBJ1-5
clone size: -

CDR3 protein: CAWRTGGAPGNSPLHF
CDR3 DNA: TGTGCCTGGAGGACAGGGGGCGCTCCTGGTAATTCACCCCTCCACTTT
V gene: TRBV30
CDR3 length: 16
D gene: TRBD1
J gene: TRBJ1-6
clone size: once

CDR3 protein: CASSGTGQGKNTEAFF
CDR3 DNA: TGTGCCAGCAGCGGAACTGGACAGGGAAAGAACACTGAAGCTTTCTTT
V gene: TRBV9
CDR3 length: 16
D gene: TRBD1
J gene: TRBJ1-1
clone size: -

CDR3 protein: CASSIIFGGGTDTQYF
CDR3 DNA: TGTGCCAGTAGTATAATTTTTGGGGGTGGCACAGATACGCAGTATTTT
V gene: TRBV19
CDR3 length: 16
D gene: -
J gene: TRBJ2-3
clone size: -

CDR3 protein: CASSLQGAGELFF
CDR3 DNA: TGTGCCAGCAGCTTACAGGGGGCCGGGGAGCTGTTTTTT
V gene: TRBV7-9
CDR3 length: 13
D gene: TRBD1
J gene: TRBJ2-2
clone size: -

CDR3 protein: CASSIPPPSGSWAKNIQYF
CDR3 DNA: TGTGCCAGCAGCATCCCTCCTCCTAGCGGGAGTTGGGCCAAAAACATTCAGTACTTC
V gene: TRBV21-1
CDR3 length: 19
D gene: -
J gene: TRBJ2-4
clone size: -

CDR3 protein: CSASRVNEAFF
CDR3 DNA: TGCAGTGCCAGTCGGGTGAATGAAGCTTTCTTT
V gene: TRBV20-1
CDR3 length: 11
D gene: -
J gene: TRBJ1-1
clone size: -

CDR3 protein: CSASAGQGHEQYF
CDR3 DNA: TGCAGTGCTAGTGCGGGACAGGGGCACGAGCAGTACTTC
V gene: TRBV20-1
CDR3 length: 13
D gene: TRBD1
J gene: TRBJ2-7
clone size: -

CDR3 protein: CASSWGRNTEAFF
CDR3 DNA: TGTGCCAGTAGTTGGGGAAGGAACACTGAAGCTTTCTTT
V gene: TRBV19
CDR3 length: 13
D gene: -
J gene: TRBJ1-1
clone size: -

CDR3 protein: CASSPRGASPSTDTQYF
CDR3 DNA: TGTGCCAGCAGCCCCCGTGGGGCTAGCCCAAGCACAGATACGCAGTATTTT
V gene: TRBV7-2
CDR3 length: 17
D gene: -
J gene: TRBJ2-3
clone size: -

CDR3 protein: CASSELGGFGSPLHF
CDR3 DNA: TGTGCCAGCAGTGAATTAGGGGGATTTGGGTCACCCCTCCACTTT
V gene: TRBV25-1
CDR3 length: 15
D gene: -
J gene: TRBJ1-6
clone size: -

CDR3 protein: CASSWDLNSPLHF
CDR3 DNA: TGTGCCAGCAGCTGGGACCTTAATTCACCCCTCCACTTT
V gene: TRBV5-5
CDR3 length: 13
D gene: -
J gene: TRBJ1-6
clone size: -

CDR3 protein: CSVEGAGDRQFF
CDR3 DNA: TGCAGCGTTGAAGGGGCCGGGGATAGGCAGTTCTTC
V gene: TRBV29-1
CDR3 length: 12
D gene: -
J gene: TRBJ2-1
clone size: -

CDR3 protein: CASRSGVTDTQYF
CDR3 DNA: TGCGCCAGCCGTAGCGGGGTCACAGATACGCAGTATTTT
V gene: TRBV10-2
CDR3 length: 13
D gene: TRBD2
J gene: TRBJ2-3
clone size: few

CDR3 protein: CASSPPGQEGTDTQYF
CDR3 DNA: TGTGCCAGCTCACCTCCCGGACAGGAGGGCACAGATACGCAGTATTTT
V gene: TRBV18
CDR3 length: 16
D gene: TRBD1
J gene: TRBJ2-3
clone size: -

CDR3 protein: CASTPSADQETQYF
CDR3 DNA: TGTGCCAGCACCCCGTCGGCGGATCAAGAGACCCAGTACTTC
V gene: TRBV5-4
CDR3 length: 14
D gene: -
J gene: TRBJ2-5
clone size: -

CDR3 protein: CASSYSWGPNYGYTF
CDR3 DNA: TGTGCCAGCAGTTACTCGTGGGGGCCCAACTATGGCTACACCTTC
V gene: TRBV6-6
CDR3 length: 15
D gene: -
J gene: TRBJ1-2
clone size: few